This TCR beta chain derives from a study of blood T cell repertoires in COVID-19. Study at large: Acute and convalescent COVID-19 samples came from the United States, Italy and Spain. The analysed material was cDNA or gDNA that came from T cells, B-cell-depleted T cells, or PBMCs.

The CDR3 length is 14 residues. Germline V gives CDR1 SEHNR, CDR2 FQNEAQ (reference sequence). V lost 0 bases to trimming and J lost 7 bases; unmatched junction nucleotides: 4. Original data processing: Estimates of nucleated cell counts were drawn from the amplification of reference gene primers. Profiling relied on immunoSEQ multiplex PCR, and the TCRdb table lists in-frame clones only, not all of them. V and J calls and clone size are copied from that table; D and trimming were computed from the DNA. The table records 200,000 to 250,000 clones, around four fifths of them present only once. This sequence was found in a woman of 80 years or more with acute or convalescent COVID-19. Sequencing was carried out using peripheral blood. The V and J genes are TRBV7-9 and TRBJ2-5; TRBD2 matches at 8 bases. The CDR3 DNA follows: TGTGCCAGCAGCTTAGCGGGACTAGAAGGGACCCAGTACTTC. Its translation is CASSLAGLEGTQYF.